This T cell receptor (beta chain) comes out of a study of blood T cell repertoires in COVID-19. Study-wide background: The origin of the acute and convalescent COVID-19 samples was the United States, Italy and Spain. Sample material is recorded as cDNA or gDNA derived from T cells, B-cell-depleted T cells, or PBMCs.

Original handling: Amplification of reference gene primers provided the estimated nucleated cell counts. TCRdb keeps only in-frame clones here, not all; method: immunoSEQ multiplex PCR. D and trimming were read from the DNA, whereas the V and J calls and clone size are those reported in that table. Seen here are hundreds of thousands of clones, roughly 90% observed once, and the top ten hold 7% to 7.5%. The CDR3 runs to 13 residues. The V end was cut by 5 bases, the J end by 6 bases, with 13 bases between. Germline loops: CDR1 SEHNR, CDR2 FQNEAQ (reference sequence). Seattle participants joined during active infection and were tracked over time.

This clonotype was obtained from a woman aged 55 to 70 with COVID-19, enrolled during active disease. The sample was peripheral blood. V is TRBV7-9 and J is TRBJ1-1, with unresolved D. The CDR3 region has the DNA TGTGCCAGCAGCAGCGGGCCGAGGGCTGAAGCTTTCTTT. Its translation is CASSSGPRAEAFF.